The subject of this entry is one T cell receptor beta chain. Its cognate antigen is unknown. Data came from immunoSEQ multiplex PCR; TCRdb stores just in-frame clones and leaves some out. The data hold 25,000 to 35,000 clones, with 65% to 90% observed a single time. This CDR3 is built from 15 residues. The germline CDR1 and CDR2 sequences are MNHEY and SVGAGI. After removal of 7 bases from V and 3 bases from J, the junction contained 9 bases not matched to a gene. These data originate in a study of tissue T cells after allogeneic stem cell transplantation. Study findings and constraints: Within patients, tissue anatomy strongly shaped TCR repertoire composition. This small cohort was clinically heterogeneous, and sampling depth was a limitation. Blood and spleen captured only part of the tissue TCR repertoire.

J is TRBJ1-5 and V is TRBV6-5; 7 bases agree with TRBD1. This sample comprised blood, obtained before transplantation. This sequence originates from a woman between 18 and 50 years old who later had graft-versus-host disease after an allogeneic stem cell transplant. The CDR3 is CASIPAGGFNQPQHF. CDR3 in DNA: TGTGCCAGCATTCCCGCAGGGGGGTTCAATCAGCCCCAGCATTTT.